The clone carrying this T cell receptor (beta chain) has more than one count but fewer than ten. This specimen comes from a study of cytomegalovirus exposure and HLA in healthy donors. Per the germline V gene, CDR1 is SGHVS and CDR2 is FNYEAQ. Trimming took off 5 bases at V and 6 bases at J, with 8 bases between the two ends. This CDR3 has 12 amino acids. Researchers ran the PCR with 60 Vbeta and 13 Jbeta primers. Data came from immunoSEQ multiplex PCR; TCRdb stores just in-frame clones and leaves some out. The data contain 210,000 or so clones, approximately 84% of them seen just once; the ten biggest clones take up roughly 0.58%.

The chain recombines TRBV7-6 with TRBJ2-1; D is ambiguous. What was sequenced was PBMCs. This TCR came from a woman in her forties in good health and CMV-seronegative. The CDR3 loop is CASSPRSNEQFF. In nucleotides, the CDR3 is TGTGCCAGCAGCCCCAGATCCAATGAGCAGTTCTTC.